This record looks at one T cell receptor (beta chain) sequence and its context. The sample originates from a study of blood T cell repertoires in COVID-19. At the level of the study: The United States, Italy and Spain were the sources of the acute and convalescent COVID-19 samples. In each case, the material was cDNA or gDNA derived from T cells, B-cell-depleted T cells, or PBMCs.

Original methodology: For nucleated cells, counts were estimated from reference gene primer amplification. TCRdb keeps only in-frame clones here, not all; method: immunoSEQ multiplex PCR. V and J calls and clone size are given by that table; D and trimming were obtained from the DNA. The sample lists hundreds of thousands of clones; roughly 87% were seen once. This CDR3 is built from 14 residues. Germline CDR1 and CDR2: MNHNS and SASEGT. V was cut by 2 bases and J by 1 base, with 9 bases left in between. Clinical histories supplied by participants themselves formed the basis of cohort assignment. This receptor was obtained from a woman younger than 35 who had recovered from COVID-19. The gene calls are TRBV6-1 and TRBJ2-7; weak D call: TRBD1 (6 bases). Sample: PBMCs or T cells enriched from blood (not recorded which). CDR3 sequence (DNA): TGTGCCAGCAGTGAACAGGACAGTTCCTACGAGCAGTACTTC. Its protein is CASSEQDSSYEQYF.